This T cell receptor beta chain was captured in a study of shared clonotypes between healthy human individuals. Looking at the study overall: Ranging from 18 to 49 in age, donors were two women and a few men.

General study results and limits: Generally, naive subsets (rather than memory subsets) showed larger estimated richness. Genetic and exposure-history diversity was limited by the small donor number. Shared across a few donors were about 4.6% of the naive CD4 clonotypes.

The naive CD8 subset, CD45RO-negative cells positively selected for CCR7, excluded terminally differentiated effector memory CD45RA+ cells. Points on this clone: Its specificity is not known.

Data came from immunoSEQ multiplex PCR; TCRdb stores just in-frame clones and leaves some out. This repertoire shows about 2 million clones, over 85% found once; its top ten account for 1.1%. Unmatched junction bases numbered 7, after V lost 2 bases and J lost 6 bases. The CDR3 sequence is 15 residues long. The V gene's germline CDR1 is GTSNPN and CDR2 SVGIG (reference sequence). This chain uses TRBV30 with TRBJ2-3, with TRBD2 identical over 11 bases. This TCR was sampled from a man aged 18 to 30 in good health. Sequenced material: naive CD8+ T cells sorted from blood. The CDR3 nucleotides are TGTGCCTGGAGTCAACTAGCGGGGGCTGGGGATACGCAGTATTTT. Its translation is CAWSQLAGAGDTQYF.